This is a list of T cell receptor beta chains from one sample in a study of PD-1 blockade in classical Hodgkin lymphoma. The data were produced by immunoSEQ multiplex PCR, yet TCRdb's version contains in-frame clones alone and is incomplete. The table lists about 24,000 clones, 81% of them singletons. This sample comprised peripheral blood mononuclear cells (PBMCs), obtained before the second cycle of nivolumab. The origin of the receptors is a human donor with classical Hodgkin lymphoma. Both conserved end residues are part of each CDR3. The D gene is left open where the match is weak.

v_gene: TRBV10-3
j_gene: TRBJ2-3
d_gene: -
CDR3aa: CAISAAGQVSTDTQYF

v_gene: TRBV2
j_gene: TRBJ2-7
d_gene: -
CDR3aa: CASLRDFPLYEQYF

v_gene: TRBV16
j_gene: TRBJ1-1
d_gene: -
CDR3aa: CASSFHGGNTEAFF

v_gene: TRBV30
j_gene: TRBJ1-2
d_gene: -
CDR3aa: CAWRNPGSNYGYTF

v_gene: TRBV5-1
j_gene: TRBJ2-1
d_gene: -
CDR3aa: CASSARPGNEQFF

v_gene: TRBV5-6
j_gene: TRBJ2-5
d_gene: -
CDR3aa: CASSIAQGPLSTQYF

v_gene: TRBV25-1
j_gene: TRBJ2-6
d_gene: -
CDR3aa: CASSGRDMAGANVLTF

v_gene: TRBV27
j_gene: TRBJ2-1
d_gene: TRBD2
CDR3aa: CASRTSAGGSYNEQFF

v_gene: TRBV6-6
j_gene: TRBJ1-1
d_gene: -
CDR3aa: CASSSPRERGSTEAFF

v_gene: TRBV11-2
j_gene: TRBJ2-7
d_gene: -
CDR3aa: CASSLDPGHEQYF

v_gene: TRBV29-1
j_gene: TRBJ2-1
d_gene: TRBD2
CDR3aa: CSVGTSGSVQFF

v_gene: TRBV7-9
j_gene: TRBJ1-4
d_gene: TRBD1
CDR3aa: CASSLTGVNEKLFF

v_gene: TRBV19
j_gene: TRBJ2-3
d_gene: TRBD2
CDR3aa: CASSIAYSGGTDTQYF

v_gene: TRBV4-2
j_gene: TRBJ2-2
d_gene: -
CDR3aa: CASSQGPGELFF

v_gene: TRBV18
j_gene: TRBJ2-3
d_gene: TRBD2
CDR3aa: CASSLGGGADTQYF

v_gene: TRBV7-8
j_gene: TRBJ1-5
d_gene: TRBD1
CDR3aa: CASSRQGKDNQPQHF

v_gene: TRBV5-5
j_gene: TRBJ2-7
d_gene: -
CDR3aa: CASSSSGHTYEQYF

v_gene: TRBV19
j_gene: TRBJ1-1
d_gene: -
CDR3aa: CASSILARGREAFF

v_gene: TRBV7-2
j_gene: TRBJ2-5
d_gene: TRBD2
CDR3aa: CASSLGEGAGAQYF

v_gene: TRBV7-9
j_gene: TRBJ2-1
d_gene: -
CDR3aa: CASSLGAGTTTSYNEQFF